This TCR beta chain was sequenced in a study of blood T cells in healthy people across ages. A second PCR, run for roughly 7 to 11 cycles, used a sample-barcoded 5' primer plus a J-beta primer mix. MiXCR, applied by TCRdb to the 5' RACE reads, yields one record per CDR3 protein. The table has 590,000 or so distinct CDR3 sequences, about 28% seen once; the top ten hold 15% to 18%. CDR3 length: 14 residues. V lost 4 bases and J 6 bases, leaving 16 bases between the germline ends. Germline V gives CDR1 SGHRS, CDR2 YFSETQ. The specimen sequenced was blood. The sequence was obtained from an elderly woman in good health. The chain recombines TRBV5-1 with TRBJ1-1; D is perhaps TRBD1 (6 bases). This CDR3 reads CASSGGTPGPEAFF. Here the CDR3 DNA reads TGCGCCAGCAGCGGGGGGACACCCGGCCCTGAAGCTTTCTTT.